These T cell receptor beta chains were read from a single sample in a study of CD8 T cells in Susac syndrome. One entry per CDR3 protein, called by TCRdb with MiXCR from the immunoSEQ multiplex PCR reads. This table has around 300,000 distinct CDR3 sequences, almost 85% appearing once. The material sequenced was CD8+ T cells from PBMCs. The receptor set was obtained from a human donor with multiple sclerosis. Both conserved end residues are part of each CDR3. A D gene is named only where the DNA matches it firmly.

J,V,D,CDR3
TRBJ2-7,TRBV14,NA,CASSQGGNEQYF
TRBJ2-2,TRBV30,NA,CAWGDRSGTGELFF
TRBJ2-3,TRBV9,TRBD2,CASSPGTSADTQYF
TRBJ1-1,TRBV4-3,NA,CASSQEEGTEAFF
TRBJ2-2,TRBV2,NA,CASSDPLRAVAGELFF
TRBJ2-1,TRBV11-2,NA,CASSLTGLLSYNEQFF
TRBJ2-1,TRBV7-8,NA,CASSPTPQAEQFF
TRBJ1-1,TRBV10-3,NA,CAISESAGLNTEAFF
TRBJ2-1,TRBV13,TRBD1,CASSRDRGDEQFF
TRBJ1-4,TRBV2,NA,CASSPGPTTNEKLFF
TRBJ2-7,TRBV2,TRBD2,CASLSSSGNGREQYF
TRBJ2-7,TRBV29-1,NA,CSALGEDSSYEQYF
TRBJ2-1,TRBV7-9,NA,CASSPAITNEQFF
TRBJ2-2,TRBV7-2,TRBD2,CASSFLAGVVGTGELFF
TRBJ2-3,TRBV11-2,NA,CASSLAPLGITDTQYF
TRBJ2-1,TRBV3-1,NA,CASSPERAYIEQFF
TRBJ2-7,TRBV7-2,TRBD2,CASSLLAASGSYEQYF
TRBJ2-7,TRBV19,NA,CASSAQGTYEQYF
TRBJ2-7,TRBV30,NA,CAWALGRGYEQYF
TRBJ2-1,TRBV9,NA,CASTPGSYNEQFF
TRBJ2-2,TRBV7-8,NA,CASSFAAGELFF
TRBJ2-7,TRBV27,TRBD2,CASSLSASGRDEQYF
TRBJ2-7,TRBV28,NA,CASSFSRGGEQYF
TRBJ2-7,TRBV20-1,TRBD2,CSARDRLAPSSYEQYF
TRBJ2-7,TRBV6-2/TRBV6-3,NA,CASSSQRSSYEQYF
TRBJ2-1,TRBV27,TRBD2,CASSLPGLAGDYNEQFF
TRBJ2-3,TRBV20-1,TRBD2,CSASSSGDTDTQYF
TRBJ2-3,TRBV6-5,TRBD1,CASSYSTGGMDTQYF
TRBJ2-7,TRBV7-6,NA,CASSLERTATYEQYF
TRBJ2-4,TRBV28,NA,CASSSPTGLTLAKNIQYF
TRBJ2-7,TRBV15,NA,CATSSGGTVGYEQYF
TRBJ2-7,TRBV6-6,NA,CASSYPTQGHEQYF
TRBJ2-1,TRBV6-2/TRBV6-3,TRBD2,CASSYAGESTFF
TRBJ2-1,TRBV27,NA,CASSYRAHNEQFF
TRBJ2-7,TRBV7-2,TRBD1,CASSYRGHTYEQYF
TRBJ1-2,TRBV27,TRBD1,CASSFGQGWIYGYTF
TRBJ2-1,TRBV12-3/TRBV12-4,TRBD2,CASSVPSGYSYNEQFF
TRBJ2-5,TRBV30,NA,CAWDDSGAGATQYF
TRBJ2-6,TRBV5-4,TRBD1,CASSSRETGTGASGANVLTF
TRBJ2-1,TRBV10-3,NA,CAISDGVAAYNEQFF
TRBJ1-5,TRBV27,NA,CASSPSGGNQPQHF
TRBJ2-1,TRBV27,NA,CASSLYRQANYNEQFF
TRBJ2-7,TRBV3-1,NA,CASSQAFRLRQGTYEQYF
TRBJ1-4,TRBV20-1,NA,CSAREKSQTNEKLFF
TRBJ2-1,TRBV11-3,TRBD2,CASSLSSGRPYNEQFF
TRBJ2-5,TRBV28,NA,CASSQEAGTPVLETQYF
TRBJ2-1,TRBV2,NA,CASSELGGGTAYNEQFF
TRBJ2-3,TRBV20-1,TRBD2,CSARDYLAGDGTDTQYF
TRBJ2-7,TRBV4-1,NA,CASSQIVLESYEQYF
TRBJ2-3,TRBV29-1,NA,CSVQGRWDTDTQYF
TRBJ2-1,TRBV19,TRBD2,CASSIGLAGGSNEQFF
TRBJ1-1,TRBV19,NA,CASSIGQSTEAFF
TRBJ1-5,TRBV19,NA,CASSRVQDSNQPQHF
TRBJ2-5,TRBV6-5,NA,CASSLGGQGTQYF
TRBJ1-1,TRBV28,NA,CASSPIGELSNTEAFF
TRBJ1-2,TRBV6-5,TRBD1,CASSIMTGGYGYTF
TRBJ2-6,TRBV27,NA,CASSRPDYGANVLTF
TRBJ1-5,TRBV27,NA,CASSLWYGSNQPQHF
TRBJ2-3,TRBV27,NA,CASSLSVRGLLTDTQYF